This T cell receptor (beta chain) emerged from a study of T-cell reconstitution after alpha-beta-depleted transplantation in children. TCRbeta library construction was performed incorporating unique molecular identifiers. TCRdb redid the calling of the PCR reads with MiXCR, one entry per CDR3 protein. The sample lists hundreds of thousands of distinct CDR3 sequences; 15% to 20% were seen once. This clonotype was recorded a few times. Its antigen is unidentified. Regarding the study as a whole: The main origin of T-cell counts and diversity one year after transplant was newly produced T cells. Expanded graft clones, several hundred of them, were reportedly the source of alpha-beta T cells about two months after transplant.

Germline CDR1 reads SGDLS; CDR2 reads YYNGEE. V dropped 0 bases and J dropped 0 bases, with 7 bases sitting between them. The CDR3 spans 15 residues. This chain uses TRBV9 with TRBJ2-1, with D hard to call. Sequenced here: PBMCs, mostly from graft donor cells, sampled 360 days after TCRalphabeta/CD19-depleted stem cell transplant. The clonotype comes from a male patient aged 2 to 9 who had a stem cell transplant for acute lymphoblastic leukemia, so the T cells may come from the graft donor. The CDR3 here is CASSVGSSSYNEQFF. The CDR3, as DNA: TGTGCCAGCAGCGTAGGCTCCAGCTCCTACAATGAGCAGTTCTTC.